One sample yielded the 16 T cell receptor beta chains listed below, sequenced in a study of identical twins. TCRdb processed the 5' RACE reads anew with MiXCR; each CDR3 protein has one entry. This sample has about 890,000 distinct CDR3 sequences, with 10% to 15% found just once. This sample also belongs to another study, concerning yellow fever vaccine responses in identical twins.

Sequenced material: PBMCs. All receptors come from a woman in her late teens or twenties in good health.

CDR3 region: CASSFPRGLAGGRRRNTGELFF. The CDR3 region has the DNA TGTGCCAGCAGCTTCCCCCGGGGACTAGCGGGGGGGCGGAGACGGAACACCGGGGAGCTGTTTTTT. The rearrangement uses TRBV7-2 and TRBJ2-2; 16 nucleotides align to TRBD2. CDR1 is SGHTA and CDR2 is FQGNSA in the germline V gene. Trimming took 3 bases from V and 1 from J; bases not matched to a gene: 14. This CDR3 spans 22 amino acids.

This clonotype came up a few times. The CDR3 coding sequence is TGTGCCACCAGTGATTCACTCGGGGGATCCCAGCATTTT. It specifies CATSDSLGGSQHF. The rearrangement uses TRBV24-1 and TRBJ1-5; the D gene is possibly TRBD1 (5 bases). The CDR3 is 13 amino acids. With 2 bases removed from V and 11 bases from J, the gap between germline ends came to 12 bases. Germline V gene data show CDR1 as KGHDR and CDR2 as SFDVKD.

The V call is TRBV11-2, the J call TRBJ2-2, with D possibly matching TRBD2 (6 bases). The CDR3 is 19 residues long. In germline, CDR1 is SGHAT, CDR2 FQNNGV. The V gene lost 5 bases and the J gene lost 3 bases, with 25 bases spanning the gap. The CDR3 nucleotides are TGTGCCAGCAGCCCCCGTAGTAGTCCCGCGGGGTTGGACACCGGGGAGCTGTTTTTT. This translates into CASSPRSSPAGLDTGELFF.

This clonotype was counted between two and nine times. The genes are TRBV2 and TRBJ2-1; 8 nucleotides match TRBD1. Germline V lookup: CDR1 SNHLY, CDR2 FYNNEI. The J segment lost 6 bases and the V segment lost 2 bases, leaving 3 bases of the junction unmatched. The length of the CDR3 is 14 residues. In DNA, the CDR3 is TGTGCCAGCAGTGAATGGGACAGGTCCAATGAGCAGTTCTTC. This encodes CASSEWDRSNEQFF.

The CDR3 DNA reads as TGCGCCAGCAGTGAGCGGAGAGACCGCACAGATACGCAGTATTTT. It specifies CASSERRDRTDTQYF. The chain is built from TRBV10-2 and TRBJ2-3; D not resolved. The length of the CDR3 is 15 residues. V lost 2 bases and J 1 base, leaving 10 bases between the germline ends. Germline V gives CDR1 WSHSY, CDR2 SAAADI.

This clonotype came up a few times. The chain uses TRBV4-1 and TRBJ2-7; D may be TRBD2 (6 bases). The CDR3 has 13 amino acids. Germline assignment: CDR1 MGHRA and CDR2 YSYEKL. V lost 1 base, J lost 5 bases, and 9 bases lay in between. The CDR3 here is CASSQGLGDEQYV. Written as DNA, the CDR3 is TGCGCCAGCAGCCAAGGACTAGGGGACGAGCAGTACGTC.

The rearrangement links TRBV28 to TRBJ2-1; no clear D. The germline V and J ends were trimmed by 5 bases and 10 bases, with 12 bases remaining between them. CDR1 MDHEN and CDR2 SYDVKM come from the germline V gene. The length of the CDR3 is 12 residues. The chain's CDR3 is CASSPSPREQFF. CDR3 nucleotides: TGTGCCAGCAGTCCGTCCCCCAGGGAGCAGTTCTTC.

This chain joins TRBV7-9 and TRBJ2-1, with TRBD2 identical over 13 bases. V was clipped by 2 bases and J by 2 bases; unmatched bases: 6. Germline CDR1 reads SEHNR; CDR2 reads FQNEAQ (reference sequence). The CDR3 loop spans 18 amino acids. This chain's CDR3 is CASSLSGTSGTPYNEQFF. The CDR3, as DNA: TGTGCCAGCAGCTTATCCGGGACTAGCGGGACCCCCTACAATGAGCAGTTCTTC.

The chain is built from TRBV6-2 or TRBV6-3 and TRBJ2-7; TRBD2 agrees at 11 bases. V trimming: 5 bases; J trimming: 2 bases; junction bases outside the gene matches: 5. The CDR3 totals 15 residues. CDR1 and CDR2 from the germline V gene are MNHEY and SVGEGT. The CDR3 bases are TGTGCCAGCAGTGTTATAGCGGGAGGGCCCTACGAGCAGTACTTC. Translating it yields CASSVIAGGPYEQYF.

V usage is TRBV12-5 and J usage is TRBJ2-1; 13 nucleotides agree with TRBD2. V was pared by 3 bases and J by 2 bases, with 1 base of the junction left unmatched. CDR1 and CDR2 (germline): LGHNT, FRNRAP. The CDR3 is 16 amino acids. The CDR3, as DNA: TGTGCTAGTGGTTTACTAGCGGGAGGGCCCTACAATGAGCAGTTCTTC. Its protein is CASGLLAGGPYNEQFF.

This clonotype was detected ten times or more. The genes are TRBV10-3 and TRBJ2-3; no definite D call. Germline-derived CDR1 and CDR2 are ENHRY and SYGVKD. V was trimmed by 7 bases and J by 1 base, leaving 12 bases between them. There are 14 residues in the CDR3. For the CDR3, the DNA is TGTGCCATCAACGACATTCCCGGCACAGATACGCAGTATTTT. Translating gives CAINDIPGTDTQYF.

This clonotype has only a few counts. The CDR3 protein is CATSDSTGPLAYNEQFF. For the CDR3, the DNA is TGTGCCACCAGTGATTCGACAGGACCTTTAGCCTACAATGAGCAGTTCTTC. The chain uses TRBV24-1 and TRBJ2-1; a weak D match, TRBD1 (6 bases). This CDR3 has 17 residues. Germline CDR1 is KGHDR and CDR2 is SFDVKD. V was pared by 2 bases and J by 2 bases, with 15 bases between.

The chain carries TRBV6-5 and TRBJ2-1; 12 nucleotides align to TRBD1. V lost 0 bases to trimming and J lost 8 bases; unmatched junction nucleotides: 5. Germline V CDR1 and CDR2: MNHEY, SVGAGI. CDR3 length equals 16 residues. Here the CDR3 reads CASSYSAGQGADEQFF. The CDR3 region has the DNA TGTGCCAGCAGTTACTCGGCGGGACAGGGGGCCGATGAGCAGTTCTTC.

This clonotype was observed once. The rearrangement uses TRBV11-2 and TRBJ2-5; D is uncertain. Between the trimmed V and J ends, which lost 5 bases and 4 bases, there was a span of 14 bases. This CDR3 is 14 amino acids long. CDR1 is SGHAT, CDR2 FQNNGV, per germline. The CDR3 loop reads CASSQGLDGETQYF. The CDR3 bases are TGTGCCAGCAGCCAAGGGCTAGATGGAGAGACCCAGTACTTC.

This clonotype turned up a few times. DNA of the CDR3: TGTGCCAGCAGCCCCCTTGGAGAGACTGAAGCTTTCTTT. Protein sequence: CASSPLGETEAFF. V usage is TRBV12-3 or TRBV12-4 and J usage is TRBJ1-1; D unresolved. Trimming cost V 6 bases and J 5 bases, with 13 bases left between them. The CDR3 length is 13 residues.

This clonotype appeared a few times. The V and J genes are TRBV29-1 and TRBJ1-1; 8 nucleotides agree with TRBD1. CDR1 is SQVTM, CDR2 ANQGSEA, per germline. This CDR3 is 15 amino acids long. V shed 0 bases, J shed 4 bases, and the junction held 7 bases outside the gene matches. The CDR3 reads CSVEDPGRGPTEAFF. CDR3 coding DNA: TGCAGCGTTGAAGATCCCGGCAGGGGGCCCACTGAAGCTTTCTTT. Complete variable domain (other parts from reference TRBV29-1 and TRBJ1-1): SAVISQKPSRDICQRGTSLTIQCQVDSQVTMMFWYRQQPGQSLTLIATANQGSEATYESGFVIDKFPISRPNLTFSTLTVSNMSPEDSSIYLCSVEDPGRGPTEAFFGQGTRLTVV.